Below, one TCR beta chain is given with its context. Per germline, CDR1 WNHNN and CDR2 SYGVQD (reference sequence). The V end was cut by 3 bases, the J end by 11 bases, with 21 bases between. CDR3 size: 15 residues. The data stem from a study of tumour-infiltrating T cells in Burkitt lymphoma. Study-wide background: Overall and progression-free survival were predicted by productive clonality.

Produced via immunoSEQ multiplex PCR; TCRdb's table is partial and in-frame only. The sample has roughly 8,500 clones; over 65% are singletons. The sample taken for sequencing was tumor tissue. The TCR originated in a human donor with diffuse large B-cell lymphoma. V is TRBV10-1 and J is TRBJ2-3; D is possibly TRBD2 (6 bases). CDR3: CASSEDLRGPVEQYF. Here the CDR3 DNA reads TGCGCCAGCAGTGAAGACTTGCGGGGCCCGGTGGAGCAGTATTTT.